This T cell receptor beta chain came from a study of regulatory T cells in long-lasting Graves disease. General study findings and limits: Persistent disease favored TRBV28, TRBJ1-2 and TRBJ2-5.

This sample's time point: newly diagnosed GD, antithyroid drugs for less than 3 months. RNA extracted from PBMCs served as the sequencing template. V gave up 7 bases and J gave up 1 base; unmatched junction bases: 11. The CDR3 has 17 amino acids. Per the germline V gene, CDR1 is LNHDA and CDR2 is SQIVND (reference sequence). Concerning this clonotype itself: What it binds is not known.

CDR3-region Arm-PCR and iRepertoire HTBI primers produced the TCR beta libraries. TCRdb analysed the multiplex PCR reads with MiXCR anew, one entry per CDR3 protein. The top ten clones hold 12% of a sample with approximately 470,000 distinct CDR3 sequences, about 17% of them seen once. These data are also associated with another study on T cells in Graves' hyperthyroidism and ophthalmopathy.

The source is a man in his forties with Graves disease. V gene TRBV19 combines with J gene TRBJ2-3; TRBD2 matches 10 bases. Material: peripheral blood mononuclear cells (PBMCs), obtained at new diagnosis, from a patient treated with antithyroid drugs. The DNA of the CDR3 is TGTGCCAGTACCCTTCGGGCGCTAGCGGGAGGCACAGATACGCAGTATTTT. It encodes CASTLRALAGGTDTQYF.